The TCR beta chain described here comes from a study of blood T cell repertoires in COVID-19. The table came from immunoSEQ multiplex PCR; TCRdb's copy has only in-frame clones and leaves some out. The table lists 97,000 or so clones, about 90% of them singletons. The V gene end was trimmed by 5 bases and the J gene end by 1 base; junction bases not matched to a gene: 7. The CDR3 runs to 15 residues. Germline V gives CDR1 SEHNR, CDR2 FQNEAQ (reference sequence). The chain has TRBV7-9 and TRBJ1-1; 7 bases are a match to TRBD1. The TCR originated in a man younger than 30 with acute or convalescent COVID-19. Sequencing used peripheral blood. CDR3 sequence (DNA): TGTGCCAGCAGCACCCGGACAGGCTGGAACACTGAAGCTTTCTTT. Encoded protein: CASSTRTGWNTEAFF.